This TCR beta chain was observed in a study of CD4 T cells in relation to SARS-CoV-2 and coronaviruses. Study summary: ViraFEST: approximately nine-day antigen culture of PBMCs, then TCR beta CDR3 sequencing. The HLA restriction of the shared crossreactive spike epitopes was mapped.

Unexposed donor CD4+ T cells date from about 2011-2018, before the COVID-19 pandemic. The cells were cultured for about ten days before CD4+ T cells were isolated. Each well had about 2.2 million PBMCs in roughly 5% human AB serum with IL-2. The length of the CDR3 is 15 residues. V shed 9 bases, J shed 2 bases, and the junction held 11 bases outside the gene matches. CDR1 is LNHNV, CDR2 YYDKDF, per germline (reference sequence). Comment on this clone: Its cognate antigen is unknown.

The repertoire was sequenced with immunoSEQ multiplex PCR; TCRdb's copy has only in-frame clones and lacks some. The table includes about 12,000 clones, roughly 65% detected once. Material for sequencing was CD4+ T cells from PBMCs, cultured in vitro. The rearrangement links TRBV15 to TRBJ2-3, with TRBD1 identical over 7 bases. The clonotype originates from a human donor in good health. The CDR3 DNA is TGTGCCACGAGCCCACGGGACAGCTACACAGATACGCAGTATTTT. Residues: CATSPRDSYTDTQYF.